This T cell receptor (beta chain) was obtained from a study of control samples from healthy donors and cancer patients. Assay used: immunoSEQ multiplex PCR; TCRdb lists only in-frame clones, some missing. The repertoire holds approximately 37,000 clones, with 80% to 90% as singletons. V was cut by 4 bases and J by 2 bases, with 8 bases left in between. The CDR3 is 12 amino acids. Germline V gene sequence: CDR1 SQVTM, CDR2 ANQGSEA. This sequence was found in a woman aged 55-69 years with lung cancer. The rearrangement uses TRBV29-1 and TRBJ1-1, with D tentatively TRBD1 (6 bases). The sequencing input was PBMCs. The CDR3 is CSVAGGNTEAFF. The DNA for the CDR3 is TGCAGCGTTGCGGGGGGCAACACTGAAGCTTTCTTT.